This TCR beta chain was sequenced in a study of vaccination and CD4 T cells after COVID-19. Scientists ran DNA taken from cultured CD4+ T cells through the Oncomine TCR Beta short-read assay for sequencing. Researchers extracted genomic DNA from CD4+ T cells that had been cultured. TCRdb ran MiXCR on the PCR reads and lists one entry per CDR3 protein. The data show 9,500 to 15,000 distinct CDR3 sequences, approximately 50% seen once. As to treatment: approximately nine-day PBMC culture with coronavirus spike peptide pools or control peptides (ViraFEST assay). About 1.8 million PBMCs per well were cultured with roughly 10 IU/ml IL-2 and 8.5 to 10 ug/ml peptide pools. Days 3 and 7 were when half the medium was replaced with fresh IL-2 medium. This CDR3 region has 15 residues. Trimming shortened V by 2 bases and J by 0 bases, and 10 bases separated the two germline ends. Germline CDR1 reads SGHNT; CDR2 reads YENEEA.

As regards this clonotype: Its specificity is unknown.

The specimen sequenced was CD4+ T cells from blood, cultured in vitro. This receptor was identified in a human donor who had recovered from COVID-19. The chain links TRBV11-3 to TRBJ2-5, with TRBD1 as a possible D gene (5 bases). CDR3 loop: CASSLNTGHQETQYF. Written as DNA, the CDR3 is TGTGCCAGCAGCTTAAATACAGGCCACCAAGAGACCCAGTACTTC.